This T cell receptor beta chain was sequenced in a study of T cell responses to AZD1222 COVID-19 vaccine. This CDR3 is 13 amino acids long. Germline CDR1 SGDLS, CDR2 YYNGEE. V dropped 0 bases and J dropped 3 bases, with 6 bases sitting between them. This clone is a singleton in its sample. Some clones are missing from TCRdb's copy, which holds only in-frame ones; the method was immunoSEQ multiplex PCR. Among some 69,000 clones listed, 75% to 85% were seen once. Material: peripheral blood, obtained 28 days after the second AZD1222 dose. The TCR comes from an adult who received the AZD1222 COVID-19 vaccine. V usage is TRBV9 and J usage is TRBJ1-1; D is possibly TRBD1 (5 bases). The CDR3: CASSVGGYTEAFF. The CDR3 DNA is TGTGCCAGCAGCGTAGGGGGGTACACTGAAGCTTTCTTT.